This T cell receptor (beta chain) was observed in a study of blood T cell repertoires in COVID-19. Study-level background: COVID-19 samples from acute and convalescent phases originated in the United States, Italy and Spain. PBMCs, B-cell-depleted T cells, or T cells provided the cDNA or gDNA that made up the material.

The V gene's germline CDR1 is MDHEN and CDR2 SYDVKM. The V and J ends lost 8 bases and 2 bases respectively, with 11 bases between them. This CDR3 is built from 13 residues. Original analysis: Counts of nucleated cells, estimated from reference gene primer amplification, were obtained. Measured with immunoSEQ multiplex PCR; TCRdb has only the in-frame clones, and not every one. The D gene and trimming were derived from the DNA, and the V and J assignments and clone size from that table. Among approximately 470,000 clones, 70% to 90% were seen once, and the ten largest hold roughly 3.2%. The rearrangement links TRBV28 to TRBJ2-3; possibly TRBD2 for D (6 bases). The receptor comes from a human donor in a cohort sampled during active COVID-19. The sequenced material came from peripheral blood. The CDR3 here is CASRDSTTDTQYF. In DNA form, the CDR3 reads TGTGCCAGCCGGGACTCCACCACAGATACGCAGTATTTT.